The table lists the clone carrying this T cell receptor beta chain with a few counts. Its antigen remains unidentified. The source of the sample is a study of OX40 agonist ivuxolimab in advanced cancers. The overall study: Administration of intravenous ivuxolimab to patients occurred every 2 weeks at 0.01 to 10 mg/kg. The diagnoses of dose-escalation patients were hepatocellular carcinoma, melanoma, renal cell or head and neck cancer.

Produced via immunoSEQ multiplex PCR; TCRdb's table is partial and in-frame only. The table shows around 60,000 clones, with about nine tenths occurring only once. The length of the CDR3 is 14 residues. V lost 3 bases to trimming and J lost 3 bases, with 9 bases between them. Per germline, CDR1 MDHEN and CDR2 SYDVKM. The study, taken as a whole, reports: Researchers did not establish what antigens the expanded peripheral T cells target. Low normalized T-cell clonal expansion also characterized some of the nonresponders.

The origin of this receptor is an adult with an advanced solid tumor such as melanoma, head and neck, liver or kidney cancer. The chain uses TRBV28 and TRBJ1-5; no clear D gene. Source: CD4+ or CD8+ T cells sorted from blood, taken in a trial of the OX40 agonist ivuxolimab. This CDR3 reads CASSFSSVNQPQHF. The CDR3, as DNA: TGTGCCAGCAGTTTTTCGTCTGTCAATCAGCCCCAGCATTTT. The full variable domain, in which reference TRBV28 and TRBJ1-5 provide the parts outside the CDR3, is DVKVTQSSRYLVKRTGEKVFLECVQDMDHENMFWYRQDPGLGLRLIYFSYDVKMKEKGDIPEGYSVSREKKERFSLILESASTNQTSMYLCASSFSSVNQPQHFGDGTRLSIL.